One sample yielded the 4 T cell receptor beta chains listed below, sequenced in a study of long-term antiretroviral therapy in people with HIV. Running of the v3.0 immunoSEQ assay took place at survey level. Only in-frame clones appear in the TCRdb table, and some are missing; sequencing was by immunoSEQ multiplex PCR. This repertoire shows around 31,000 clones, about 88% found once; its top ten account for roughly 7%. The source material was unsorted PBMCs, sampled 5 years before starting antiretroviral therapy. These receptors originate from a man in his forties or fifties with HIV.

This rearrangement joins TRBV4-2 to TRBJ2-7; 10 nucleotides match TRBD2. The CDR3 is 17 residues long. V trimming: 4 bases; J trimming: 4 bases; junction bases outside the gene matches: 13. Germline-derived CDR1 and CDR2 are LGHNA and YNFKEQ. CDR3 loop: CASSLGAGLADKYEQYF. CDR3 nucleotide sequence: TGTGCCAGCAGCCTGGGCGCCGGACTAGCGGATAAATACGAGCAGTACTTC.

The chain recombines TRBV5-8 with TRBJ2-3; the match to TRBD2 covers 12 bases. Germline-derived CDR1 and CDR2 are SGHTS and YDEGEE. The CDR3 is 16 residues long. J lost 6 bases, V lost 3 bases, and 8 bases had no gene match. CDR3 DNA: TGTGCCAGCAGCTCGACTAGCGGGAGTTTCTTTGATACGCAGTATTTT. As protein: CASSSTSGSFFDTQYF.

The chain carries TRBV28 and TRBJ2-5; 10 bases are shared with TRBD1. J gave up 7 bases and V 6 bases, and 5 bases lay outside the gene matches. Germline lookup yields CDR1 MDHEN and CDR2 SYDVKM. The CDR3 runs to 13 residues. CDR3 sequence (DNA): TGTGCCAGCAGCCGACAGGGGGCGCGGACCCAGTACTTC. Translation gives CASSRQGARTQYF. The entire variable domain, with the rest obtained from reference TRBV28 and TRBJ2-5, is as follows: DVKVTQSSRYLVKRTGEKVFLECVQDMDHENMFWYRQDPGLGLRLIYFSYDVKMKEKGDIPEGYSVSREKKERFSLILESASTNQTSMYLCASSRQGARTQYFGPGTRLLVL.

The chain recombines TRBV5-1 with TRBJ2-4, with unresolved D. CDR1 SGHRS and CDR2 YFSETQ come from the germline V gene. V was trimmed by 5 bases and J by 4 bases, leaving 13 bases between them. The CDR3 has 14 residues. CDR3 in DNA: TGCGCCAGCAGACCAGACACGATAAAAAACATTCAGTACTTC. This encodes CASRPDTIKNIQYF.